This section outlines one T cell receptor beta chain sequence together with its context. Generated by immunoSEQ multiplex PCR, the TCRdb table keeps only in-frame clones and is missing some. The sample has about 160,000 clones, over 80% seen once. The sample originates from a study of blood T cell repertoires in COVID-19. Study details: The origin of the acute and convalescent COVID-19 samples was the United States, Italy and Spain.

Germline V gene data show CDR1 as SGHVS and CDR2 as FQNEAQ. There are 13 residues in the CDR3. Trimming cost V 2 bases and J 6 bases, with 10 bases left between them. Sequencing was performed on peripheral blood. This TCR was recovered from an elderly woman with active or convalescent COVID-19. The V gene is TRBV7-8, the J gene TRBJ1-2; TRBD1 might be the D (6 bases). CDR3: CASSLYRDNGYTF. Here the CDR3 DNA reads TGTGCCAGCAGCTTATACAGGGATAATGGCTACACCTTC.